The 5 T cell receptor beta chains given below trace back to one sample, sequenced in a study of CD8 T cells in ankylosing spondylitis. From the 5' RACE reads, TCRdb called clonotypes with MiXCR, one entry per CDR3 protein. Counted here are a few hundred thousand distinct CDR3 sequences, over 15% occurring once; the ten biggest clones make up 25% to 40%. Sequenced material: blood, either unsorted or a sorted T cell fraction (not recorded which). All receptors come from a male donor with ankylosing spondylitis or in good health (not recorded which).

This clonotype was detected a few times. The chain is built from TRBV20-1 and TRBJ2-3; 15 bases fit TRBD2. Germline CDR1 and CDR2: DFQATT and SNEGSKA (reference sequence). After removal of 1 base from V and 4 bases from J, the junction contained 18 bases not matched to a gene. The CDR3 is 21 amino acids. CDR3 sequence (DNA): TGCAGTGCTAGAGTGGCCGTCGGACTAGCGGGAGGGACCTATCCGCCAGATACGCAGTATTTT. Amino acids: CSARVAVGLAGGTYPPDTQYF.

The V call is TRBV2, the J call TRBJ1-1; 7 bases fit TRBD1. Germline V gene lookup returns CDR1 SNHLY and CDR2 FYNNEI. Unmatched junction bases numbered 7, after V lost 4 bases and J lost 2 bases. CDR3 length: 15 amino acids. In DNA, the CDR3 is TGTGCCAGCAGTGGCGAGACAGGGCCCAACACTGAAGCTTTCTTT. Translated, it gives CASSGETGPNTEAFF.

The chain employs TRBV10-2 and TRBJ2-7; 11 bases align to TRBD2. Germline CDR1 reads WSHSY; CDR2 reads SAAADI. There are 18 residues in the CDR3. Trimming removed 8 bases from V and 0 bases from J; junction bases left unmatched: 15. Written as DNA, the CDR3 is TGCGCCAGCCAAGGAGCTAGCGGGAGGAAAGGCTCCTCCTACGAGCAGTACTTC. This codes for CASQGASGRKGSSYEQYF.

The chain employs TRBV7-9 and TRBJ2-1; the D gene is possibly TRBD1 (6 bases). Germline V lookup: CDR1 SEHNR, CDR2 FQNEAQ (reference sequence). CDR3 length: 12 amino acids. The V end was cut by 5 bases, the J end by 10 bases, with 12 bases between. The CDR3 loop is CASSVPGVEQFF. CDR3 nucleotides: TGTGCCAGCAGCGTACCAGGGGTGGAGCAGTTCTTC.

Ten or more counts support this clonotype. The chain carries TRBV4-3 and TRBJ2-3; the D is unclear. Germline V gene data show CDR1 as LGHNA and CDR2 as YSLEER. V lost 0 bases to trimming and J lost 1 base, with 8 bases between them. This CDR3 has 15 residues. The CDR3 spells CASSQDKSGTDTQYF. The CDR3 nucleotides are TGCGCCAGCAGCCAAGATAAATCGGGCACAGATACGCAGTATTTT.